Listed here are 2 T cell receptor beta chains from one sample, sequenced in a study of control samples from healthy donors and cancer patients. Profiled with immunoSEQ multiplex PCR; TCRdb holds only in-frame clones, not every one. The sample lists some 100,000 clones, less than 95% occurring once. Source material: blood. These receptors were collected from a human donor in good health. The donor label of this sample is uncertain.

This chain links TRBV14 with TRBJ1-3; D gene unclear. Looked up from germline, CDR1 is SGHDN and CDR2 is FVKESK. With 2 bases removed from V and 3 bases from J, the gap between germline ends came to 8 bases. The CDR3 is 14 residues long. The CDR3 DNA reads as TGTGCCAGCAGCCAAAGGGTTTTTGGAAACACCATATATTTT. Its protein product is CASSQRVFGNTIYF.

The chain employs TRBV3-1 (or the pseudogene TRBV3-2) and TRBJ2-2; tentative D call: TRBD1 (5 bases). Germline CDR1 reads LGHDT; CDR2 reads YNNKEL (reference sequence). The CDR3 covers 14 residues. Between the trimmed V and J ends, which lost 2 bases and 4 bases, there was a span of 8 bases. The CDR3 bases are TGTGCCAGCAGCCAAAGGGGATCCACCGGGGAGCTGTTTTTT. This translates into CASSQRGSTGELFF.